This TCR beta chain was documented in a study of shared T cell receptors in the human thymus. This clone came up once. This CDR3 is 14 amino acids long. The V gene end was trimmed by 1 base and the J gene end by 5 bases; junction bases not matched to a gene: 1. Per germline, CDR1 SGHTA and CDR2 FQGNSA. Sequencing used immunoSEQ multiplex PCR; TCRdb keeps in-frame clones, though not all of them. The sample shows hundreds of thousands of clones, 88% of them seen only once. These sequences were also reported in another study, on human thymus T cells. This second study notes: Healthy Finnish infants having corrective surgery for congenital heart defects served as donors. Thymus specimens were resections from corrective heart surgery. Related studies noted strongly shared thymic repertoires across unrelated people.

The rearrangement uses TRBV7-2 and TRBJ1-5, with 8 positions matching TRBD1. What was sequenced was thymocytes. The source is a boy under two years old with a congenital heart defect. The CDR3 DNA follows: TGTGCCAGCAGCTTAGGACAGGGGTATCAGCCCCAGCATTTT. Its protein is CASSLGQGYQPQHF. Complete variable domain (other parts from reference TRBV7-2 and TRBJ1-5): GAGVSQSPSNKVTEKGKDVELRCDPISGHTALYWYRQSLGQGLEFLIYFQGNSAPDKSGLPSDRFSAERTGGSVSTLTIQRTQQEDSAVYLCASSLGQGYQPQHFGDGTRLSIL.